This TCR beta chain is drawn from a study of response to subunit inactivated influenza vaccine. TCRdb re-called the RT-PCR reads through MiXCR, storing one row per CDR3 protein. The table has 750,000 to 850,000 distinct CDR3 sequences, 18% seen once. Trimming pared 5 bases from V and 2 bases from J, leaving 11 bases between. The CDR3 covers 14 residues. The germline V gene has CDR1 SGHTA and CDR2 FQGNSA. The sequencing here drew on PBMCs from blood, taken 5 days after vaccination. V gene TRBV7-2 combines with J gene TRBJ2-3; D is possibly TRBD1 (6 bases). The source is a man in his forties or fifties who received an inactivated influenza vaccine. The chain's CDR3 is CASSGGLITDTQYF. CDR3 sequence (DNA): TGTGCCAGCAGCGGGGGCCTAATCACAGATACGCAGTATTTT.